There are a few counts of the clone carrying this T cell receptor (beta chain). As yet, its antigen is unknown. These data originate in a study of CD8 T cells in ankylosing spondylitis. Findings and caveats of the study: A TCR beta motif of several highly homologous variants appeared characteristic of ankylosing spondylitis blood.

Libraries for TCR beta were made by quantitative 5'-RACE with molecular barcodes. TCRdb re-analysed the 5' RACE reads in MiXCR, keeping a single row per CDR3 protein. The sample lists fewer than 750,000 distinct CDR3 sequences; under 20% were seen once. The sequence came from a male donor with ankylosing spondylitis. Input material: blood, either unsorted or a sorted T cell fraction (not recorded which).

The CDR3 DNA reads as TGTGCCAGCAGCCAATCGGCGACGTGGAGGGCGTACGAGCAGTACTTC. Translated, it gives CASSQSATWRAYEQYF. The chain recombines TRBV3-1 with TRBJ2-7; a possible D gene is TRBD2 (6 bases). The germline V gene encodes CDR1 LGHDT and CDR2 YNNKEL (reference sequence). Trimming took 2 bases from V and 4 from J, leaving 18 bases between them. The CDR3 contains 16 residues.